The clone carrying this TCR beta chain was recorded at least ten times. Antigen specificity is unknown. The data were taken from a study of liver allograft versus peripheral blood T cells. Study-wide context: In transplanted livers, T cell receptor repertoires were compared with those found in the recipients' peripheral blood. Study-wide findings and caveats: Liver allograft repertoires of T cell receptors reportedly diverged from peripheral blood repertoires.

TCRdb ran MiXCR on the reads and lists one entry per CDR3 protein. In the table there are 15,000 or so distinct CDR3 sequences, roughly a fifth of which are singletons. J lost 3 bases, V lost 3 bases, and 8 bases had no gene match. CDR3 length: 17 residues. The V gene's germline CDR1 is SGHTA and CDR2 FQGNSA. This chain connects TRBV7-2 to TRBJ2-2, with 9 bases matching TRBD1. The origin of this receptor is a human patient who had a liver transplant. The graft donor may have given rise to some T cells. The CDR3 loop reads CASSFPRQGGDTGELFF. DNA of the CDR3: TGTGCCAGCAGCTTCCCCCGACAGGGGGGAGACACCGGGGAGCTGTTTTTT. The full variable domain, completed using reference TRBV7-2 and TRBJ2-2, is GAGVSQSPSNKVTEKGKDVELRCDPISGHTALYWYRQSLGQGLEFLIYFQGNSAPDKSGLPSDRFSAERTGGSVSTLTIQRTQQEDSAVYLCASSFPRQGGDTGELFFGEGSRLTVL.